This T cell receptor (beta chain) was found in a study of post-analysis software for immune sequencing data (dated by TCRdb to the mid-2010s). Turning to the overall study: Recorded disease courses included relapsing-remitting, secondary progressive and progressive-relapsing multiple sclerosis, with some patients lacking subtype annotation. The patient repertoires were set against under 12 previously published healthy control repertoires from donors whose ages ranged from roughly 6 to 26 years. A subset of samples was prepared in parallel using single-end sample barcoding, then pooled and co-amplified after Illumina adapter ligation.

To demonstrate the VDJtools post-analysis software, the study profiled TCR beta repertoires from the peripheral blood of about 13 young patients with multiple sclerosis. The patients with multiple sclerosis were children and adolescents between about 6 and 15 years of age. Concerning this clonotype: Its antigen is currently not known. Base qualities are not provided; no much larger clone lies one nucleotide away.

The paper as a whole reports these results and caveats: Compared with controls, multiple sclerosis patients had significantly lower normalized Chao1 diversity, a finding suggesting substantial peripheral T-cell clonal expansion. Patients showed significantly higher frequencies than controls for a handful of TRBV segments, among them TRBV5-6, TRBV5-1 and TRBV20-1. Direct clustering with F measure showed strong co-clustering of samples prepared in the same batch, prompting a batch-effect correction. The multiple sclerosis patient group was slightly younger than the control group.

According to the germline V gene (reference sequence), CDR1 reads SEHNR and CDR2 reads FQNEAQ. The CDR3 starts with the cysteine, ends with the phenylalanine, and has 13 residues. Just the 39-base CDR3 DNA is kept, in frame starting at base 1. Relative to germline, V is missing 8 bases and J is missing 3 bases, with 6 bases of the junction outside any gene match. Libraries were built with PCR. For sequencing, an Illumina HiSeq 2500 was employed. Unique molecular identifiers were incorporated into TCR beta cDNA libraries to reduce PCR and sequencing biases. Per 1 to 10 million input T cells, roughly 500,000 cDNA molecules were obtained, such that each molecule approximated one T cell. The patient libraries were prepared and sequenced with the same protocol used for the earlier healthy control dataset. Samples belonging to the same batch were prepared together, multiplexed and sequenced on a shared HiSeq lane. In the original analysis: Raw barcoded reads were processed with MIGEC, and single-read molecular identifier groups were discarded before consensus assembly and CDR3 extraction. Clonotype tables were post-analysed with VDJtools, and diversity was normalized by down-sampling all datasets to the smallest sample size. In repertoire overlap clustering, CDR3 amino acid sequences, but not nucleotide sequences, were matched to correct batch-related cross-sample contamination. The public sequencing data were trimmed at Q25 with fastp and processed into clonotypes with MiXCR by TCRdb, which kept only in-frame beta chains. Here each entry gathers all rows of one CDR3 protein and keeps the most common genes and DNA. None of the V and J calls come from the authors' own analysis; TCRdb made them. Across this sample there are around 710,000 distinct CDR3 sequences, with around 42% seen only once. Roughly 5% of the sample goes to the ten largest clones.

In this chain, TRBV7-9 is recombined with TRBJ2-7; the central 8 bases match TRBD2. Specimen: blood. The clonotype originates from a girl aged 10 to 17 with multiple sclerosis. The nucleotides read TGTGCCAGCCTCCCCAGCGGGGGCTACGAGCAGTACTTC. The resulting protein is CASLPSGGYEQYF.